Listed below are T cell receptor beta chains from one sample, sequenced in a study of cytomegalovirus exposure and HLA in healthy donors. The method was immunoSEQ multiplex PCR; TCRdb's version includes in-frame clones alone and lacks a portion of them. Of approximately 170,000 clones in the sample, 75% are singletons; the top ten hold less than 5.5%. Sequencing was done on a sample of PBMCs. The origin of the receptors is a male donor in good health and CMV-seronegative. The CDR3 runs from the conserved cysteine through the conserved F or W. D genes are given only for firm matches. The size entry is marked missing in some rows and otherwise reads once, few, many or a size class.

V,length,size,D,J,CDR3,DNA
TRBV18,15,once,-,TRBJ1-2,CASSLGGFSNYGYTF,TGTGCCAGCTCACTAGGGGGATTTTCTAACTATGGCTACACCTTC
TRBV2,15,-,TRBD1,TRBJ2-7,CASSAIGQGNYEQYF,TGTGCCAGCAGTGCTATCGGACAGGGCAATTACGAGCAGTACTTC
TRBV5-1,17,-,TRBD1,TRBJ1-2,CASSLVYRGRPNYGYTF,TGCGCCAGCAGCTTGGTCTACAGGGGAAGGCCAAACTATGGCTACACCTTC
TRBV6-5,15,once,TRBD2,TRBJ2-5,CASSYRGLAEETQYF,TGTGCCAGCAGTTACCGTGGACTAGCGGAAGAGACCCAGTACTTC
TRBV5-4,14,-,TRBD2,TRBJ2-1,CASSLGGRANEQFF,TGTGCCAGCAGCTTGGGGGGGAGGGCCAATGAGCAGTTCTTC
TRBV11-3,15,few,TRBD2,TRBJ2-1,CASSLEGGRMDEQFF,TGTGCCAGCAGCTTAGAGGGAGGGAGGATGGATGAGCAGTTCTTC
TRBV6-4,16,few,TRBD2,TRBJ2-3,CASSDSGAGGPDTQYF,TGTGCCAGCAGTGACTCAGGAGCGGGAGGGCCAGATACGCAGTATTTT
TRBV28,16,-,TRBD1,TRBJ2-1,CASSFSDRGSYNEQFF,TGTGCCAGCAGCTTTTCTGACAGGGGTTCCTACAATGAGCAGTTCTTC
TRBV7-2,16,-,TRBD2,TRBJ2-7,CASIPQWGGGSGEQYF,TGTGCCAGCATCCCCCAGTGGGGGGGAGGCAGCGGCGAGCAGTACTTC
TRBV6-1,14,-,-,TRBJ2-7,CASSRGGAVYEQYF,TGTGCCAGCAGTAGAGGGGGTGCCGTCTACGAGCAGTACTTC
TRBV5-1,15,-,-,TRBJ1-6,CASSLGAGGNSPLHF,TGCGCCAGCAGCTTGGGTGCGGGGGGTAATTCACCCCTCCACTTT
TRBV4-2,15,-,TRBD2,TRBJ2-7,CASSQDSSGSYEQYF,TGTGCCAGCAGCCAAGATTCTAGCGGATCCTACGAGCAGTACTTC
TRBV19,15,-,TRBD1,TRBJ2-1,CASFGPGQGGIKQFF,TGTGCCAGTTTCGGACCGGGACAGGGAGGTATTAAGCAGTTCTTC
TRBV11-3,16,-,TRBD2,TRBJ2-1,CASSRSGSGSYNEQFF,TGTGCCAGCAGTCGTAGCGGGAGTGGGTCCTACAATGAGCAGTTCTTC
TRBV19,14,-,-,TRBJ1-5,CASSMRQGNQPQHF,TGTGCCAGTAGTATGAGACAGGGCAATCAGCCCCAGCATTTT
TRBV28,15,-,TRBD1,TRBJ2-7,CASGTGDRLTYEQYF,TGTGCCAGCGGAACAGGGGACAGGCTAACCTACGAGCAGTACTTC
TRBV6-5,14,-,-,TRBJ2-3,CASSPDYYTDTQYF,TGTGCCAGCAGTCCTGACTATTACACAGATACGCAGTATTTT
TRBV13,16,-,TRBD2,TRBJ2-1,CASSLALAGLWNEQFF,TGTGCCAGCAGCTTAGCGCTAGCGGGGCTTTGGAATGAGCAGTTCTTC
TRBV6-5,14,few,TRBD2,TRBJ2-1,CASSYDGGAHEQFF,TGTGCCAGCAGTTACGACGGGGGGGCTCATGAGCAGTTCTTC
TRBV9,16,-,TRBD2,TRBJ2-5,CASSPLAGGTSGTQYF,TGTGCCAGCAGCCCGCTAGCGGGGGGTACTTCAGGGACCCAGTACTTC
TRBV7-6,14,few,TRBD2,TRBJ2-1,CASSLGQGGEGEFF,TGTGCCAGCAGCTTAGGGCAAGGCGGGGAGGGCGAGTTCTTC
TRBV7-9,16,-,TRBD2,TRBJ2-2,CASSPRGLASTGELFF,TGTGCCAGCAGCCCCCGGGGACTAGCGTCTACCGGGGAGCTGTTTTTT
TRBV6-6,14,few,-,TRBJ1-5,CASSYRQDNQPQHF,TGTGCCAGCAGTTACCGACAGGACAATCAGCCCCAGCATTTT
TRBV27,15,-,TRBD2,TRBJ2-1,CASSLQLAGGSAQFF,TGTGCCAGCAGTTTGCAACTAGCGGGGGGATCGGCGCAGTTCTTC
TRBV5-1,15,-,-,TRBJ2-3,CASSLGLSGTDTQYF,TGCGCCAGCAGCTTAGGACTATCGGGGACAGATACGCAGTATTTT
TRBV21-1,12,few,-,TRBJ1-2,CASSKRGYGYTF,TGTGCCAGCAGCAAACGGGGGTATGGCTACACCTTC
TRBV28,15,-,TRBD2,TRBJ2-7,CASRGLGLAGYEQYF,TGTGCCAGCAGGGGACTGGGACTAGCTGGCTACGAGCAGTACTTC
TRBV6-4,15,-,-,TRBJ2-3,CASRRTVWGTDTQYF,TGTGCCAGCAGAAGGACAGTTTGGGGCACAGATACGCAGTATTTT
TRBV6-5,15,-,-,TRBJ1-5,CASRGGTGRNQPQHF,TGTGCCAGTAGGGGAGGGACGGGCCGGAATCAGCCCCAGCATTTT
TRBV19,15,-,TRBD1,TRBJ2-3,CASSLGQGSPDTQYF,TGTGCCAGTAGTCTCGGACAGGGAAGCCCAGATACGCAGTATTTT
TRBV5-8,15,-,TRBD1,TRBJ1-2,CASSLGDSPTRGYTF,TGTGCCAGCAGCTTGGGGGACAGCCCCACTCGGGGCTACACCTTC
TRBV9,15,few,TRBD1,TRBJ2-1,CASSADGTDYNEQFF,TGTGCCAGCAGCGCCGACGGGACAGATTACAATGAGCAGTTCTTC
TRBV6-1,17,-,-,TRBJ1-5,CASSGSSPVSGNQPQHF,TGTGCCAGCAGTGGGTCCAGCCCGGTCTCGGGGAATCAGCCCCAGCATTTT
TRBV15,15,-,TRBD2,TRBJ2-3,CATSTLGLGTDTQYF,TGTGCCACCAGCACCCTCGGACTAGGCACAGATACGCAGTATTTT
TRBV19,16,-,TRBD2,TRBJ2-1,CASSIVKRGTYNEQFF,TGTGCCAGTAGTATAGTCAAGCGGGGGACCTACAATGAGCAGTTCTTC
TRBV11-3,15,-,TRBD1,TRBJ2-1,CASSDRDSQRGEQFF,TGTGCCAGCAGCGACAGGGACAGCCAACGGGGTGAGCAGTTCTTC
TRBV28,15,-,-,TRBJ1-2,CASSLPVGQNYGYTF,TGTGCCAGCAGTTTGCCGGTTGGACAGAACTATGGCTACACCTTC
TRBV5-1,14,-,TRBD1,TRBJ2-5,CASSQQGNQETQYF,TGCGCCAGCAGCCAACAGGGGAATCAAGAGACCCAGTACTTC
TRBV6-6,13,-,TRBD1,TRBJ2-4,CASRPGGADIQYF,TGTGCCAGCAGACCAGGGGGCGCGGACATTCAGTACTTC
TRBV21-1,14,-,-,TRBJ2-4,CASSKRLAKNIQYF,TGTGCCAGCAGCAAGCGGCTAGCCAAAAACATTCAGTACTTC
TRBV28,15,once,TRBD1,TRBJ1-4,CASSLPQGAGEKLFF,TGTGCCAGCAGTTTACCACAGGGGGCGGGTGAAAAACTGTTTTTT
TRBV10-3,15,-,-,TRBJ1-2,CAIWSSGDPNYGYTF,TGTGCCATCTGGAGCTCAGGGGATCCTAACTATGGCTACACCTTC
TRBV18,14,few,TRBD1,TRBJ2-1,CASSPGQPFGEQFF,TGTGCCAGCTCTCCGGGACAGCCCTTCGGTGAGCAGTTCTTC
TRBV7-9,15,-,TRBD2,TRBJ2-3,CASSFGAGGTDTQYF,TGTGCCAGCAGCTTCGGGGCGGGGGGCACAGATACGCAGTATTTT
TRBV19,14,-,TRBD1,TRBJ1-2,CASSIRDRFYGYTF,TGTGCCAGTAGTATAAGGGACAGGTTTTATGGCTACACCTTC
TRBV11-2,14,few,TRBD2,TRBJ2-4,CASSFSAGGYIQYF,TGTGCCAGCAGCTTTAGCGCGGGAGGATACATTCAGTACTTC
TRBV7-3,15,once,-,TRBJ1-6,CASSQGQPYNSPLHF,TGTGCCAGCAGCCAGGGGCAACCCTATAATTCACCCCTCCACTTT
TRBV13,15,-,-,TRBJ2-3,CASTLGEGIPDTQYF,TGTGCCAGCACCCTCGGCGAGGGAATCCCAGATACGCAGTATTTT
TRBV2,15,-,TRBD1,TRBJ2-1,CASRDGQVAFNEQFF,TGTGCCAGCAGGGATGGACAGGTGGCTTTCAATGAGCAGTTCTTC
TRBV2,17,-,TRBD2,TRBJ2-1,CASSALLAVTSYNEQFF,TGTGCCAGCAGCGCGTTGCTAGCGGTAACCTCCTACAATGAGCAGTTCTTC
TRBV28,16,-,-,TRBJ1-3,CASRTRRGATGNTIYF,TGTGCCAGCAGGACCCGGCGGGGGGCGACTGGAAACACCATATATTTT
TRBV9,15,-,TRBD2,TRBJ2-1,CASSVAKGLAGMQFF,TGTGCCAGCAGCGTAGCTAAGGGACTAGCGGGAATGCAGTTCTTC
TRBV15,17,-,TRBD1,TRBJ1-5,CATSRAPTGGSNQPQHF,TGTGCCACCAGCAGAGCCCCGACAGGGGGTTCCAATCAGCCCCAGCATTTT
TRBV7-3,15,-,-,TRBJ2-3,CASSLEHLRGHTQYF,TGTGCCAGCAGCTTAGAGCATCTCAGGGGACATACGCAGTATTTT
TRBV4-1,15,-,TRBD2,TRBJ2-3,CASTLAGGRTDTQYF,TGCGCCAGCACCCTAGCGGGGGGAAGGACAGATACGCAGTATTTT
TRBV7-9,14,-,-,TRBJ2-5,CASSVTAGAETQYF,TGTGCCAGCAGCGTTACCGCAGGGGCAGAGACCCAGTACTTC
TRBV19,14,-,-,TRBJ1-6,CASSIQSYNSPLHF,TGTGCCAGTAGTATTCAGTCCTATAATTCACCCCTCCACTTT
TRBV10-3,12,-,-,TRBJ2-5,CAISGAEETQYF,TGTGCCATCAGTGGTGCCGAGGAGACCCAGTACTTC